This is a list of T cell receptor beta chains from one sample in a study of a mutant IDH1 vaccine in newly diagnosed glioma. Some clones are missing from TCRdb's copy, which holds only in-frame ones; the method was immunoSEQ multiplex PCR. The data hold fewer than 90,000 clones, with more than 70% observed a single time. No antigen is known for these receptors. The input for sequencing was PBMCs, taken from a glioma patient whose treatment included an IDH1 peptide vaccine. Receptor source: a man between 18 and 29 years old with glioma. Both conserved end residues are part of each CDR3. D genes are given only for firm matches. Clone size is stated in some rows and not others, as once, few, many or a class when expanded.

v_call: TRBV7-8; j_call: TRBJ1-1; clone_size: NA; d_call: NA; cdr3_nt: TGTGCCAGCAGCTTGGTGGCGGGTTGGACTGAAGCTTTCTTT; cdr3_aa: CASSLVAGWTEAFF
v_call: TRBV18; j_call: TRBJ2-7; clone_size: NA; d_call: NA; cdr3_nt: TGTGCCAGCTCACCACCGGGCTTACGGCTCTACGAGCAGTACTTC; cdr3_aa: CASSPPGLRLYEQYF
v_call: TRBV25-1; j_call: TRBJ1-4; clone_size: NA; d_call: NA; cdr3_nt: TGTGCCAGCAGTGAAGTGGGGATGGGTGAAAAACTGTTTTTT; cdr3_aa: CASSEVGMGEKLFF
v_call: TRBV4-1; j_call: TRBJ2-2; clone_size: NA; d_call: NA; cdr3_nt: TGCGCCAGCAGCCAAGTAAGGGGGGCAAGTGCGACCGGGGAGCTGTTTTTT; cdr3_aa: CASSQVRGASATGELFF
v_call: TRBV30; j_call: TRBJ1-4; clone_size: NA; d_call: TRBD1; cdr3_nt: TGTGCCTGGAGTGCGACAGGGTATCTGAGAACTAATGAAAAACTGTTTTTT; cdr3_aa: CAWSATGYLRTNEKLFF
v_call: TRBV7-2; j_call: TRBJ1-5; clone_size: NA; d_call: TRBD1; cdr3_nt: TGTGCCAGCAGCTTAGCAGGGGGCTTGGGTCAGCCCCAGCATTTT; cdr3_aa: CASSLAGGLGQPQHF
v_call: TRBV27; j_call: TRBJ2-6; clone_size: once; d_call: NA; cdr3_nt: TGTGCCAGCAGTTTTGGAGGGTCTGGGGCCAACGTCCTGACTTTC; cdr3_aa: CASSFGGSGANVLTF
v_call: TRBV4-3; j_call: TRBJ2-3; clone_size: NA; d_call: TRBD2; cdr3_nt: TGCGCCAGCAGCCAAGATAGCGGGAGGACAGATACGCAGTATTTT; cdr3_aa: CASSQDSGRTDTQYF
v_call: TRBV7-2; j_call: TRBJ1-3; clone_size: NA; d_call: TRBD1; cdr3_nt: TGTGCCAGCAGCGAGTACAGGGGATACGGAAACACCATATATTTT; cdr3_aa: CASSEYRGYGNTIYF
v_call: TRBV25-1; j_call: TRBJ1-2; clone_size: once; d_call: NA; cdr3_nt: TGTGCCAGCAGTGAATCCGGGGACTATGGCTACACCTTC; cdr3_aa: CASSESGDYGYTF
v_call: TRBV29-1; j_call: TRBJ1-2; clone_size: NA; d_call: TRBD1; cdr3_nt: TGCAGCGTCCCAGGGGGGGGCCCTTATTATACCTATGGCTACACCTTC; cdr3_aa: CSVPGGGPYYTYGYTF
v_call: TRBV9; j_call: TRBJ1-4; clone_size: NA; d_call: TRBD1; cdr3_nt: TGTGCCAGCAGCCTATGGGACAGGGCCTCAACTAATGAAAAACTGTTTTTT; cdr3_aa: CASSLWDRASTNEKLFF
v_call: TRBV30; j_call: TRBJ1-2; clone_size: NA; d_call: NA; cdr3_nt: TGTGCCTGGAGTGTATCGGAGTCCGGTGGCTACACCTTC; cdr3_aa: CAWSVSESGGYTF
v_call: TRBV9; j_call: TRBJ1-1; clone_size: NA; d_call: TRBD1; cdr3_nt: TGTGCCAGCAGCGTAGTAGGTCAGGGGGGCGCTGAAGCTTTCTTT; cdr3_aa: CASSVVGQGGAEAFF
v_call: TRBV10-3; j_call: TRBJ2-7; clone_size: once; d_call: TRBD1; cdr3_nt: TGTGCCATCCGGACAGGGTCCTACGAGCAGTACTTC; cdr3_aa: CAIRTGSYEQYF
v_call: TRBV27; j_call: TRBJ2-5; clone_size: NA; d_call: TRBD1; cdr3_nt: TGTGCCAGCAGTTCCCCGACAGGGAGAGAGACCCAGTACTTC; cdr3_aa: CASSSPTGRETQYF
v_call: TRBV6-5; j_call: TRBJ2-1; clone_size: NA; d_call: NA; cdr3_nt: TGTGCCAGCAGTTTCAATTCGGACGCTAATGAGCAGTTCTTC; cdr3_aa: CASSFNSDANEQFF
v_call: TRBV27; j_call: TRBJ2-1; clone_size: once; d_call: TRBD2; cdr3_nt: TGTGCCAGCAGTTTATACTCGGGGGGGGCCTACAATGAGCAGTTCTTC; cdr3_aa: CASSLYSGGAYNEQFF
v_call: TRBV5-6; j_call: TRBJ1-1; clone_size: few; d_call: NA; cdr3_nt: TGTGCCAGCAGCTTGGGTCGGCTAGGGGGAAGTGAAGCTTTCTTT; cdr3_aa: CASSLGRLGGSEAFF
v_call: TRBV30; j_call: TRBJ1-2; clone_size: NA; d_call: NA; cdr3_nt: TGTGCCTGGAGTGTACGTCGGGGAGAGTCCTATGGCTACACCTTC; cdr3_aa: CAWSVRRGESYGYTF
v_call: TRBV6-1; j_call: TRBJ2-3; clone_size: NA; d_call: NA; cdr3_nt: TGTGCCAGCCATCCCGGGTATATAAGCACAGATACGCAGTATTTT; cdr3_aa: CASHPGYISTDTQYF
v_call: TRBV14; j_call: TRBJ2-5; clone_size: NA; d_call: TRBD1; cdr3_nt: TGTGCCAGCAGCCAAGCCGGGACAGGGGCCTCGGCCGCCACCCAAGAGACCCAGTACTTC; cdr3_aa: CASSQAGTGASAATQETQYF
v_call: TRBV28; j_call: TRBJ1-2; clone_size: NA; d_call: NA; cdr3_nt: TGTGCCAGCAGCCCCTTGACTAACTATGGCTACACCTTC; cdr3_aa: CASSPLTNYGYTF
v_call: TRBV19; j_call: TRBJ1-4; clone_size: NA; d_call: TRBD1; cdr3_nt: TGTGCCAGTAGTGTCTCGACAGGGTGGAATGAAAAACTGTTTTTT; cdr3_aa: CASSVSTGWNEKLFF
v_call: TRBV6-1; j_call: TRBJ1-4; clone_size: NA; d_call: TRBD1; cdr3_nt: TGTGCCAGCAGCCCTTGGACAGGGTTTGATGAAAAACTGTTTTTT; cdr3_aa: CASSPWTGFDEKLFF
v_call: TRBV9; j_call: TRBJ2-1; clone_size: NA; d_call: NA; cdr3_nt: TGTGCCAGCAGCGTGGTAGATTCCTACAATGAGCAGTTCTTC; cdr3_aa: CASSVVDSYNEQFF
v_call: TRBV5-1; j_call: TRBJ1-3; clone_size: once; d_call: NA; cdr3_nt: TGCGCCAGCAGCTTGGATTCAGGGACCGGTGGAAACACCATATATTTT; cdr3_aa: CASSLDSGTGGNTIYF
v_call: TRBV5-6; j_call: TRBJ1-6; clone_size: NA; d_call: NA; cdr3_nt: TGTGCCAGCAGCTTGAGGTACAGGGTAAATTCACCCCTCCACTTT; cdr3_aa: CASSLRYRVNSPLHF
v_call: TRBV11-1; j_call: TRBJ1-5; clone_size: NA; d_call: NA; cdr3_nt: TGTGCCAGCAGTTTAGGGACATCTCAGCCCCAGCATTTT; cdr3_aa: CASSLGTSQPQHF
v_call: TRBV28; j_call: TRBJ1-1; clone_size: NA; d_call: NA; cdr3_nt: TGTGCCAGCAGTTTAGGGGGGAACACTGAAGCTTTCTTT; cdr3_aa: CASSLGGNTEAFF
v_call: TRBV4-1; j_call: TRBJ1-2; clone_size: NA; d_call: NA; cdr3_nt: TGCGCCAGCAGCCAAGATAGGGCCTATGGCTACACCTTC; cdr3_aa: CASSQDRAYGYTF
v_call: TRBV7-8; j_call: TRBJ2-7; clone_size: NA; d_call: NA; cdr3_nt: TGTGCCAGCAGCTTAGCGGGGGACTACGAGCAGTACTTC; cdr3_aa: CASSLAGDYEQYF
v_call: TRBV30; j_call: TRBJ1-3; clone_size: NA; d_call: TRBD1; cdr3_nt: TGTGCCTGGAGTGGCAGGGGGGTATTATCAGGAAACACCATATATTTT; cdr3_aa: CAWSGRGVLSGNTIYF
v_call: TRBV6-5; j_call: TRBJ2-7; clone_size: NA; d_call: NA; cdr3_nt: TGTGCCAGCAGTTACTCGAGAGGAGCGGTGAAGCAGTACTTC; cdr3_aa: CASSYSRGAVKQYF
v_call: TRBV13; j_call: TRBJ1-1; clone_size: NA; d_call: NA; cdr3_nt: TGTGCCAGCAGCGGCGGACAGACCTTGAACACTGAAGCTTTCTTT; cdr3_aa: CASSGGQTLNTEAFF
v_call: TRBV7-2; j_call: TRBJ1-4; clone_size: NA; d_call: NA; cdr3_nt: TGTGCCAGCAGCCCCGCCCGGGCGTCAACTAATGAAAAACTGTTTTTT; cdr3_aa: CASSPARASTNEKLFF
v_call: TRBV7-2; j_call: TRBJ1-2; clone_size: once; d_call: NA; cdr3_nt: TGTGCCAGCAGCCTGGACGCGAACTATGGCTACACCTTC; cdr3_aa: CASSLDANYGYTF
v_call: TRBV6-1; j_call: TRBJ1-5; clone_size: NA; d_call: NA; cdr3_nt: TGTGCCAGCAGTGAAAGGCCGGTGAGCAATCAGCCCCAGCATTTT; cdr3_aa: CASSERPVSNQPQHF
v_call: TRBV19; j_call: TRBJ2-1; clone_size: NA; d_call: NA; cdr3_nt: TGTGCCAGTAGTGCCGGGACATCGTTCTACAATGAGCAGTTCTTC; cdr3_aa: CASSAGTSFYNEQFF
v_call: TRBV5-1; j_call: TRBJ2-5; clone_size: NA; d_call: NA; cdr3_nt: TGCGCCAGCAAGGACAGGCGGGGAAGGCAAGAGACCCAGTACTTC; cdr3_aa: CASKDRRGRQETQYF
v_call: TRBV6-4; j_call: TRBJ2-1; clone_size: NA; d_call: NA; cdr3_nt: TGTGCCAGCAGATCTAGCGCACTGGACAATGAGCAGTTCTTC; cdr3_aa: CASRSSALDNEQFF
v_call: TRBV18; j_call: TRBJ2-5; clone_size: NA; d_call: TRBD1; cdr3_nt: TGTGCCAGCTCACCGGGACAGGGGAAGACCCAGTACTTC; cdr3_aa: CASSPGQGKTQYF
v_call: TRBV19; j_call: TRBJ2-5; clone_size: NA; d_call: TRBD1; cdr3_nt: TGTGCCAGTAGTATCGCGGGACAGGGATTATGGGAGACCCAGTACTTC; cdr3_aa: CASSIAGQGLWETQYF
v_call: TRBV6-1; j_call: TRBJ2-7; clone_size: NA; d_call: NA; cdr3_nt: TGTGCCAGCAGTGCGGGCAGGCGCTACGAGCAGTACTTC; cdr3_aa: CASSAGRRYEQYF
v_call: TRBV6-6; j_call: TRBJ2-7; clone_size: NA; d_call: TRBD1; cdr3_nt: TGTGCCAGCAGTGACAGGGGCTACGAGCAGTACTTC; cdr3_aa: CASSDRGYEQYF
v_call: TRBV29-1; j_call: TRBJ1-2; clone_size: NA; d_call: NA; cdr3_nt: TGCAGCGTCCGGACGGGATGGGGAGGCTACACCTTC; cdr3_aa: CSVRTGWGGYTF
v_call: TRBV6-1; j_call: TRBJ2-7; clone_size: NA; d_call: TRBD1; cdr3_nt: TGTGCCAGCAGTGCGGGCAGGGGGTACGAGCAGTACTTC; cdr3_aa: CASSAGRGYEQYF
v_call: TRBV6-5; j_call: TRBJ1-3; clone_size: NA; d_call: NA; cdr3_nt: TGTGCCAGCAGTTCCGGGACCTATAGGTGGGGAAACACCATATATTTT; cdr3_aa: CASSSGTYRWGNTIYF
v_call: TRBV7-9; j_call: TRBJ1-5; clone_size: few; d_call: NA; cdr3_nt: TGTGCCAGCAGCCGTAGCGGGGGCAATCAGCCCCAGCATTTT; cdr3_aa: CASSRSGGNQPQHF
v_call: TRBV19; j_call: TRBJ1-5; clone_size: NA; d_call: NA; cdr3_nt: TGTGCCAGTAGTTATCTTGGGAACAGCAATCAGCCCCAGCATTTT; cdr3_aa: CASSYLGNSNQPQHF
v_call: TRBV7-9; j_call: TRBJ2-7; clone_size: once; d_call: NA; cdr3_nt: TGTGCCAGCAGCCCAACCTCTGGCAGGCTCCTCTACGAGCAGTACTTC; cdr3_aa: CASSPTSGRLLYEQYF
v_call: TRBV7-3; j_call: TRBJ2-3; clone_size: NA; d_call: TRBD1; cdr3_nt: TGTGCCAGCAGCCCTACAGGGGGCACAGATACGCAGTATTTT; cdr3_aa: CASSPTGGTDTQYF
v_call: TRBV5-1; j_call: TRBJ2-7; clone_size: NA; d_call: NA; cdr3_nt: TGCGCCAGCAGTTCGCGGACAAATCCCTACGAGCAGTACTTC; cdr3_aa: CASSSRTNPYEQYF
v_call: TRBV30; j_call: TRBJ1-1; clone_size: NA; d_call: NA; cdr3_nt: TGTGCCTGGAGTCGCGGGCGCTTGGGCACTGAAGCTTTCTTT; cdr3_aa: CAWSRGRLGTEAFF